This T cell receptor (beta chain) was documented in a study of vaccination and CD4 T cells after COVID-19. Study in general: The convalescent group had six males, four females, seven Caucasians, two Asians, one multiracial. Stimulation used overlapping spike peptides from SARS-CoV-2, HCoV-NL63, HCoV-OC43 and HCoV-229E. Either a CEFX pool, an HIV-1 Nef pool, or no peptide was added to control cultures.

The Oncomine TCR Beta short-read assay was what sequenced the DNA obtained from cultured CD4+ T cells. TCRdb itself ran the PCR reads through MiXCR, one entry per CDR3 protein. The sample lists about 20,000 distinct CDR3 sequences; roughly 51% were seen once. As for this clonotype: Antigen specificity is unknown.

This CDR3 spans 16 amino acids. V lost 6 bases and J lost 3; bases outside the gene matches: 10. Germline V gives CDR1 SNHLY, CDR2 FYNNEI. Sample treatment: approximately nine-day PBMC culture with coronavirus spike peptide pools or control peptides (ViraFEST assay). V is TRBV2 and J is TRBJ2-2; 7 positions match TRBD2. This clonotype was sampled from a human donor who had recovered from COVID-19. Input material: CD4+ T cells from blood, cultured in vitro. CDR3 in DNA: TGTGCCAGCAGGGGCGGGAGTACGGAGTACACCGGGGAGCTGTTTTTT. This encodes CASRGGSTEYTGELFF.